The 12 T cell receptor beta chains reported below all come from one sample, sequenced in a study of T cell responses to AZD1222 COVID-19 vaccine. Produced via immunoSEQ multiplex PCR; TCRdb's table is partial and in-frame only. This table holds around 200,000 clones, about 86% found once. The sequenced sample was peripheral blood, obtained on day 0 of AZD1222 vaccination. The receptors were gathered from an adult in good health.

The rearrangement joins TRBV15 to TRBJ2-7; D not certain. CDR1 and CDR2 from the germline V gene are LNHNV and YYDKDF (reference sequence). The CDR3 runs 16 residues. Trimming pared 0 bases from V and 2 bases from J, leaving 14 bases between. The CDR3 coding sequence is TGTGCCACCAGCAGAGATCACAGTGGAGCTACCTACGAGCAGTACTTC. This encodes CATSRDHSGATYEQYF.

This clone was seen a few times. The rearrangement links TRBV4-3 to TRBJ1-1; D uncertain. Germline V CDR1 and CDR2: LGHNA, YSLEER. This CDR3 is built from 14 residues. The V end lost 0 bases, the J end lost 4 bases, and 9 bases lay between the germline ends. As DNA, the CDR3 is TGCGCCAGCAGCCAAGAACGTGAGGGCACTGAAGCTTTCTTT. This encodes CASSQEREGTEAFF.

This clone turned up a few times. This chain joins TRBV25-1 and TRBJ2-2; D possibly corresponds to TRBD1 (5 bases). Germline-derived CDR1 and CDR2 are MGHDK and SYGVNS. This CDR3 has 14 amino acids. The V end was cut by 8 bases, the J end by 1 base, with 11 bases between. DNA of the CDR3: TGTGCCAGCTCAGACAGTGGGAACACCGGGGAGCTGTTTTTT. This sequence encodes CASSDSGNTGELFF.

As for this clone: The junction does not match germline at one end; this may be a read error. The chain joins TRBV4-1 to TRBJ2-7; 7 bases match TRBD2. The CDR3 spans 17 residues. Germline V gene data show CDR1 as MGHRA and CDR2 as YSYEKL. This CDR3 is CASSQDRDSGSSHEQYF. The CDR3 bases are TGCGCCAGCAGCCAAGATCGGGATAGCGGGTCCTCCCACGAGCAGTACTTC.

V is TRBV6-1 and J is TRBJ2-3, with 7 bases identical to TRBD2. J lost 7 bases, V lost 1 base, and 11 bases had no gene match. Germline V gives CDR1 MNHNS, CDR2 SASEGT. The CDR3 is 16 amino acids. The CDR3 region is CASSEVWGGGPYTQYF. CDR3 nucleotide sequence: TGTGCCAGCAGTGAAGTGTGGGGCGGGGGACCTTATACGCAGTATTTT.

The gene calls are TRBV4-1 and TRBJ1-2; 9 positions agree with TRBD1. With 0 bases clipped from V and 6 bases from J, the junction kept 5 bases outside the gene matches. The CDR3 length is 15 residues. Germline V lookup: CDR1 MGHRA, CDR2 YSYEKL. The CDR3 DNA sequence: TGCGCCAGCAGCCAAGATCCGACAGGGGGGGATGGCTACACCTTC. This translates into CASSQDPTGGDGYTF.

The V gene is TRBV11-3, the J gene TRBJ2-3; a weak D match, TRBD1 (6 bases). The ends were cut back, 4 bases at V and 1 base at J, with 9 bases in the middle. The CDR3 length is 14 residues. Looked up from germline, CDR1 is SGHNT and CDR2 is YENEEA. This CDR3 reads CASSYNRGTDTQYF. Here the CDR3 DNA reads TGTGCCAGCAGCTATAACAGGGGCACAGATACGCAGTATTTT.

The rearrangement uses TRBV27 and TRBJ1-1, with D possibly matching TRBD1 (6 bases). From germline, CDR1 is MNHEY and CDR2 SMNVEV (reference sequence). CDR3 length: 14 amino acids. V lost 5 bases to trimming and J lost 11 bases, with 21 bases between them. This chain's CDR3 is CASSGGGPSGRAFF. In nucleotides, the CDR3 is TGTGCCAGCAGTGGGGGCGGACCATCCGGGCGGGCTTTCTTT.

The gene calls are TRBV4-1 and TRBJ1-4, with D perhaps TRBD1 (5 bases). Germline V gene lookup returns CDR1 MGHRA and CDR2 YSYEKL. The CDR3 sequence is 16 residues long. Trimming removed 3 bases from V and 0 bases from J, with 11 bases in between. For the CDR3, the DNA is TGCGCCAGCAGCCAGACCTGGGGGTCAACTAATGAAAAACTGTTTTTT. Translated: CASSQTWGSTNEKLFF.

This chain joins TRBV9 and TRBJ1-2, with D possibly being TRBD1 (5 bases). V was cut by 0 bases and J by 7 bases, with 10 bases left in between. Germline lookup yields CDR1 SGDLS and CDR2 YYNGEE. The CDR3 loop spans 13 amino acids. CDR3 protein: CASSVGGGVGYTF. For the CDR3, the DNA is TGTGCCAGCAGCGTAGGCGGAGGGGTTGGCTACACCTTC.

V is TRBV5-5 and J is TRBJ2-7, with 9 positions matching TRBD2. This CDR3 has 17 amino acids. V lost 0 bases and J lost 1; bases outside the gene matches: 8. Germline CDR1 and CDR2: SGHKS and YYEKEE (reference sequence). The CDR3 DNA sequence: TGTGCCAGCAGCTTGGCCGGATTAGCGGGAGTTTCCTACGAGCAGTACTTC. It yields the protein CASSLAGLAGVSYEQYF.

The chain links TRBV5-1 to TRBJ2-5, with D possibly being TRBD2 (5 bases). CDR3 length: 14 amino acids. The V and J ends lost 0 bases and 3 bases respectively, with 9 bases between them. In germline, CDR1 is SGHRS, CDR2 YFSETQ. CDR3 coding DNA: TGCGCCAGCAGCTTGGGACTACCCGAAGAGACCCAGTACTTC. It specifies CASSLGLPEETQYF.